This T cell receptor beta chain was retrieved from a study of T cell responses to AZD1222 COVID-19 vaccine. Points from the study as a whole: A rise in Spike-specific TCR breadth and depth followed two AZD1222 doses.

Repertoires were generated with immunoSEQ multiplex PCR, while TCRdb's copy carries only in-frame clones and drops some. The sample lists fewer than 150,000 clones; nearly 90% were seen once. Trimming removed 5 bases from V and 1 base from J, with 12 bases in between. CDR3 length: 15 amino acids. Per the germline V gene, CDR1 is MNHEY and CDR2 is SVGAGI. About this clone itself: The antigen is not known.

The V gene is TRBV6-5, the J gene TRBJ1-5; D not certain. This clonotype was obtained from an adult who received the AZD1222 COVID-19 vaccine. This specimen consisted of peripheral blood, obtained 28 days after the second AZD1222 dose. CDR3 region: CASSLTTMSNQPQHF. In nucleotides, the CDR3 is TGTGCCAGCAGTCTGACAACCATGAGCAATCAGCCCCAGCATTTT.